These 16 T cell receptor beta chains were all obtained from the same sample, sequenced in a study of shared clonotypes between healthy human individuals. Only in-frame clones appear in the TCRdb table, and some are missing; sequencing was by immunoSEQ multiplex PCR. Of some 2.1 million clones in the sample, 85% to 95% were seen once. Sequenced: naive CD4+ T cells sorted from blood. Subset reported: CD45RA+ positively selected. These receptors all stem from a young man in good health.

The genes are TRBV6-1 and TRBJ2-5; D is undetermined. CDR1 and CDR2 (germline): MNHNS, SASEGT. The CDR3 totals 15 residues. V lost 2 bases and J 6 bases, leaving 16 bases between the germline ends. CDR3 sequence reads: CASSETGLGRKTQYF. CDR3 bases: TGTGCCAGCAGTGAAACGGGTCTTGGCCGAAAGACCCAGTACTTC.

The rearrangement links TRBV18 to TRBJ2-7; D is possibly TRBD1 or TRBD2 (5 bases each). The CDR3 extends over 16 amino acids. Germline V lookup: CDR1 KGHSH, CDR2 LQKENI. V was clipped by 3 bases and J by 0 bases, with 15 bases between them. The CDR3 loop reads CASSPGPGTVSYEQYF. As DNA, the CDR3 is TGTGCCAGCTCACCCGGTCCCGGGACCGTCTCCTACGAGCAGTACTTC.

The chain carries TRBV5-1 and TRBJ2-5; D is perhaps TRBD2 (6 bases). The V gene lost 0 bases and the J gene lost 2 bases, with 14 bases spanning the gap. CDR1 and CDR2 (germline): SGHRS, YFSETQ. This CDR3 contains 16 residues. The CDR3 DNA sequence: TGCGCCAGCAGCTTGGCTGCGGGGTCCATACAAGAGACCCAGTACTTC. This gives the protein CASSLAAGSIQETQYF.

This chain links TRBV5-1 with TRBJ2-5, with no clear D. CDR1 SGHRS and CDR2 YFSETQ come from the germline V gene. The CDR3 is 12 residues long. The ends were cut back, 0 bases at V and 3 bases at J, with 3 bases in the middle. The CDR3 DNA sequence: TGCGCCAGCAGCTTGGGGGAAGAGACCCAGTACTTC. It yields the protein CASSLGEETQYF.

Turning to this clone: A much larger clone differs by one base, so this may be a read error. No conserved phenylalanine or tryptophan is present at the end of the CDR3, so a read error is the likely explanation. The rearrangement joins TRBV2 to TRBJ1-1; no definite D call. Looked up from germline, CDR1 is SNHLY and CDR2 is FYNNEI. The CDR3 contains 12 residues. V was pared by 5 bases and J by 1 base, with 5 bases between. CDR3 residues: CASSPENTEAFS. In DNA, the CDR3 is TGTGCCAGCAGTCCGGAGAACACTGAAGCTTTCTCT.

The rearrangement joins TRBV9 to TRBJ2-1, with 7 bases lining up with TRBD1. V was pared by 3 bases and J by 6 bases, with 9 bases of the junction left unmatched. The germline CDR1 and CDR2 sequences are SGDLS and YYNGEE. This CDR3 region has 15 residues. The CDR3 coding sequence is TGTGCCAGCAGCGGACAGGGTTTGGGGGCCAATGAGCAGTTCTTC. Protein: CASSGQGLGANEQFF.

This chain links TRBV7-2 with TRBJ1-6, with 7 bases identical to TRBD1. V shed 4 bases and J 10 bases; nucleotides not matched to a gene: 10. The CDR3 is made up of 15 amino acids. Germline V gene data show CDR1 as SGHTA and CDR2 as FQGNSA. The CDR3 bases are TGTGCCAGCAGCTCCCGACAGGGAACAGGATCACCCCTCCACTTT. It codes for CASSSRQGTGSPLHF.

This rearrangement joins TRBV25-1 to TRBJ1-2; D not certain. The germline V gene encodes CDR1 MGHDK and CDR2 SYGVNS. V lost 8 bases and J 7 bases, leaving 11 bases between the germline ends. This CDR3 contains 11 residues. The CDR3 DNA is TGTGCCAGCGGGCCGGCCTTTGGCTACACCTTC. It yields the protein CASGPAFGYTF.

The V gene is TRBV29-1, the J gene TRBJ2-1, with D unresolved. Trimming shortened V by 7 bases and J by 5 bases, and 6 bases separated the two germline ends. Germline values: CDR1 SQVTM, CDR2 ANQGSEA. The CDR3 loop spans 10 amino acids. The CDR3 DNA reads TGCAGCGATCGTAACAATGAGCAGTTCTTC. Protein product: CSDRNNEQFF.

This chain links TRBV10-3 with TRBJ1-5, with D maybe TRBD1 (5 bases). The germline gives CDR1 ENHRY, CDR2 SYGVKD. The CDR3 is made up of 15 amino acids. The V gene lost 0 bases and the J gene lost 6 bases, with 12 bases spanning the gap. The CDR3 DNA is TGTGCCATCAGTGAGTCGGCGGGGGACTCTCAGCCCCAGCATTTT. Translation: CAISESAGDSQPQHF.

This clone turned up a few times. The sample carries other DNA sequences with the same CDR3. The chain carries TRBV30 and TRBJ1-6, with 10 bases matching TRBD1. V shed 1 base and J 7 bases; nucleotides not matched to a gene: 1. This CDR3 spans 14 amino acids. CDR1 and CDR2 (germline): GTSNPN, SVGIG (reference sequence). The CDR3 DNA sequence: TGTGCCTGGAGTGCGGGACAGGGGAATTCACCCCTCCACTTT. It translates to CAWSAGQGNSPLHF.

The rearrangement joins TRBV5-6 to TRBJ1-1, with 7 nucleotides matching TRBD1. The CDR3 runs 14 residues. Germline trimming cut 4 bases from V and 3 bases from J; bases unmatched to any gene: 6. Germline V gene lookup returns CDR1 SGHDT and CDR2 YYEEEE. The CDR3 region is CASSRHDRDTEAFF. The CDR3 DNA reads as TGTGCCAGCAGCCGGCATGACAGGGACACTGAAGCTTTCTTT.

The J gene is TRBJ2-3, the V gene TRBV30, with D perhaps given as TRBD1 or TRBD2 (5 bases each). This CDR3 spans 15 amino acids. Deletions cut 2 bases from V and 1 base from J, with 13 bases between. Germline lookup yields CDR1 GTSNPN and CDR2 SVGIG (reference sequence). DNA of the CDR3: TGTGCCTGGAGTTACGGACTGGGGGGCACAGATACGCAGTATTTT. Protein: CAWSYGLGGTDTQYF.

CDR3 sequence: CASSKGLAITGELFF. CDR3 nucleotides: TGTGCCAGCAGCAAAGGACTAGCTATCACCGGGGAGCTGTTTTTT. J is TRBJ2-2 and V is TRBV7-2; 8 bases line up with TRBD2. CDR1 and CDR2 (germline): SGHTA, FQGNSA. The CDR3 runs 15 residues. V was clipped by 5 bases and J by 4 bases; unmatched bases: 6.

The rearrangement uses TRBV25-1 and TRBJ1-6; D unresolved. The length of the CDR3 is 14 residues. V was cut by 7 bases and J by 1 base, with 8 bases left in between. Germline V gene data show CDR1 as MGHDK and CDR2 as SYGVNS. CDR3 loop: CASNARSYNSPLHF. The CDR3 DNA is TGTGCCAGCAACGCCCGATCCTATAATTCACCCCTCCACTTT.

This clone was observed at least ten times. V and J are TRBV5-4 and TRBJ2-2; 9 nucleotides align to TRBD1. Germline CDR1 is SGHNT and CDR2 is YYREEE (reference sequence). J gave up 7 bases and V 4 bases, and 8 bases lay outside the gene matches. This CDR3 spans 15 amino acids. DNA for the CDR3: TGTGCCAGCAGCACCCGGACAGGGGAGTTCGGGGAGCTGTTTTTT. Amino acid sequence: CASSTRTGEFGELFF. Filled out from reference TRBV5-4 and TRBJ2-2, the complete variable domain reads ETGVTQSPTHLIKTRGQQVTLRCSSQSGHNTVSWYQQALGQGPQFIFQYYREEENGRGNFPPRFSGLQFPNYSSELNVNALELDDSALYLCASSTRTGEFGELFFGEGSRLTVL.